What follows are 32 T cell receptor beta chains derived from one specimen sequenced in a study of CD8+CD57+ T cells in acquired aplastic anemia. By flow cytometry, patients selected for sequencing had shown an expansion of CD8+CD57+ cells. Profiling of TCR beta VDJ combinations and CDR3 sequences used genomic DNA as template. TCRdb redid the calling of the reads with MiXCR, one entry per CDR3 protein. The data show about 160,000 distinct CDR3 sequences, around half seen once. Sequencing was done on a sample of sorted CD4+, CD8+, or CD8+CD57+ T cells (not recorded which) from PBMCs. The receptors were sampled from a human donor with aplastic anemia.

The J gene is TRBJ2-5, the V gene TRBV29-1, with D unclear. This CDR3 contains 11 residues. Germline V lookup: CDR1 SQVTM, CDR2 ANQGSEA. Deletions cut 4 bases from V and 7 bases from J, with 10 bases between. The CDR3 sequence: CSVVWLATQYF. The CDR3 region has the DNA TGCAGCGTTGTTTGGTTGGCGACCCAGTACTTC.

The CDR3 DNA is TGTGCCAGCAGTTCTTCCGGGCCACGCACAGATACGCAGTATTTT. This gives the protein CASSSSGPRTDTQYF. V gene TRBV2 combines with J gene TRBJ2-3; D remains ambiguous. Germline values: CDR1 SNHLY, CDR2 FYNNEI. V gave up 5 bases and J gave up 1 base, with 13 bases separating them. The CDR3 loop spans 15 amino acids. Together with reference TRBV2 and TRBJ2-3, the CDR3 gives the full variable domain: EPEVTQTPSHQVTQMGQEVILRCVPISNHLYFYWYRQILGQKVEFLVSFYNNEISEKSEIFDDQFSVERPDGSNFTLKIRSTKLEDSAMYFCASSSSGPRTDTQYFGPGTRLTVL.

This clonotype has a count of ten or more. This chain joins TRBV20-1 and TRBJ1-1; TRBD1 might be the D (5 bases). The CDR3 is 15 amino acids. Germline lookup yields CDR1 DFQATT and CDR2 SNEGSKA (reference sequence). V was cut by 6 bases and J by 0 bases, with 17 bases left in between. CDR3 amino acids: CSAGGGTGMNTEAFF. DNA for the CDR3: TGCAGTGCGGGGGGAGGGACGGGAATGAACACTGAAGCTTTCTTT.

This sequence joins TRBV24-1 and TRBJ2-7; maybe TRBD1 (5 bases). The CDR3 covers 12 residues. Trimming removed 10 bases at V and 5 bases at J, with 14 bases between. Germline V gene data show CDR1 as KGHDR and CDR2 as SFDVKD. The CDR3 coding sequence is TGTGCCACAAGTTCAGGGTTCAACGAGCAGTACTTC. This codes for CATSSGFNEQYF.

The table lists this clonotype with many counts. The chain recombines TRBV11-2 with TRBJ2-1; D uncertain. This CDR3 contains 17 residues. The V and J ends lost 4 bases and 3 bases respectively, with 19 bases between them. Germline V CDR1 and CDR2: SGHAT, FQNNGV. The CDR3 nucleotides read TGTGCCAGCAGCTCTGGACCTCTGAGGAATATCTACAATGAGCAGTTCTTC. Residues: CASSSGPLRNIYNEQFF.

A note on this clonotype: This may come from a read error, since a much larger clone is one base off. The CDR3 DNA follows: TGTGCCAGCAGCCCTGTCGGGGAGCTGGTTTTT. This encodes CASSPVGELVF. The chain employs TRBV7-2 and TRBJ2-2; D is perhaps TRBD2 (5 bases). Germline-derived CDR1 and CDR2 are SGHTA and FQGNSA. The length of the CDR3 is 11 residues.

The chain combines TRBV4-3 with TRBJ2-5, with 9 bases that match TRBD1. CDR1 and CDR2 (germline): LGHNA, YSLEER. The CDR3 contains 14 residues. J gave up 5 bases and V 1 base, and 2 bases lay outside the gene matches. CDR3 in amino acids: CASSQGTGEETQYF. The CDR3 nucleotides are TGCGCCAGCAGCCAAGGGACAGGGGAGGAGACCCAGTACTTC.

This clonotype came up many times. V usage is TRBV6-1 and J usage is TRBJ2-7; the D gene is possibly TRBD2 (5 bases). The CDR3 is made up of 13 amino acids. The germline V gene encodes CDR1 MNHNS and CDR2 SASEGT. Trimming left V 5 bases short and J 3 bases short, with 11 bases between. The CDR3, as DNA: TGTGCCAGCAGTATAGACTATGACTACGAGCAGTACTTC. Residues: CASSIDYDYEQYF.

The chain has TRBV20-1 and TRBJ2-7; TRBD2 agrees at 14 bases. CDR1 DFQATT and CDR2 SNEGSKA come from the germline V gene (reference sequence). This CDR3 spans 15 amino acids. J was trimmed by 0 bases and V by 6 bases; bases with no gene match: 4. The CDR3 protein is CSARGTSGSSYEQYF. CDR3 nucleotides: TGCAGTGCCCGTGGGACTAGCGGGAGCTCCTACGAGCAGTACTTC.

DNA of the CDR3: TGTGCCAGCAGCGAACCATTTTACTCGGGACAGTTTAATCAGCCCCAGCATTTT. Its protein product is CASSEPFYSGQFNQPQHF. This sequence joins TRBV7-2 and TRBJ1-5, with TRBD1 identical over 7 bases. CDR3 length: 18 amino acids. CDR1 SGHTA and CDR2 FQGNSA come from the germline V gene. The V gene end was trimmed by 5 bases and the J gene end by 4 bases; junction bases not matched to a gene: 17.

This clonotype has more than one count but fewer than ten. This chain joins TRBV28 and TRBJ2-6; D possibly corresponds to TRBD2 (6 bases). The CDR3 runs to 13 residues. From germline, CDR1 is MDHEN and CDR2 SYDVKM. Trimming took 8 bases from V and 2 from J, leaving 7 bases between them. The CDR3 region has the DNA TGTGCCAGCTGGAGGGCTGGGGCCAACGTCCTGACTTTC. It specifies CASWRAGANVLTF.

This clonotype was detected a few times. The chain combines TRBV30 with TRBJ1-1; 7 nucleotides match TRBD1. The germline V gene has CDR1 GTSNPN and CDR2 SVGIG (reference sequence). This CDR3 has 13 residues. After removal of 4 bases from V and 1 base from J, the junction contained 3 bases not matched to a gene. The CDR3 bases are TGTGCCTGGATTAGACAGGGGAACACTGAAGCTTTCTTT. Translation: CAWIRQGNTEAFF.

This chain links TRBV20-1 with TRBJ2-7, with TRBD1 matching 10 bases. Looked up from germline, CDR1 is DFQATT and CDR2 is SNEGSKA (reference sequence). V lost 6 bases to trimming and J lost 5 bases; unmatched junction nucleotides: 10. The CDR3 is 14 residues long. CDR3 sequence reads: CSASSRGQGNEQYF. CDR3 DNA: TGCAGTGCCAGTAGTAGGGGACAGGGGAACGAGCAGTACTTC.

This clonotype occurred many times. This chain joins TRBV25-1 and TRBJ2-1; D may be TRBD1 (5 bases). V was shortened by 3 bases and J by 8 bases, with 20 bases between the two germline ends. Germline lookup yields CDR1 MGHDK and CDR2 SYGVNS. This CDR3 has 16 amino acids. This chain's CDR3 is CASSDITGVRGHEQFF. The CDR3 nucleotides read TGTGCCAGCAGTGACATCACAGGCGTTAGGGGCCATGAGCAGTTCTTC.

The J gene is TRBJ2-3, the V gene TRBV5-1; D perhaps matches TRBD2 (6 bases). The CDR3 is made up of 14 amino acids. The germline V and J ends were trimmed by 2 bases and 2 bases, with 9 bases remaining between them. The germline gives CDR1 SGHRS, CDR2 YFSETQ. This CDR3 is CASSFRDFTDTQYF. The CDR3 nucleotides read TGCGCCAGCAGCTTCCGGGACTTCACAGATACGCAGTATTTT. Filled out from reference TRBV5-1 and TRBJ2-3, the complete variable domain reads KAGVTQTPRYLIKTRGQQVTLSCSPISGHRSVSWYQQTPGQGLQFLFEYFSETQRNKGNFPGRFSGRQFSNSRSEMNVSTLELGDSALYLCASSFRDFTDTQYFGPGTRLTVL.

As concerns this clonotype: Just one base apart from a much larger clone, this may be a read error. The rearrangement uses TRBV5-1 and TRBJ2-7; 11 positions agree with TRBD1. The germline CDR1 and CDR2 sequences are SGHRS and YFSETQ. This CDR3 contains 15 residues. The V and J ends lost 5 bases and 12 bases, in that order; junction bases with no gene match: 16. The CDR3: CASRPGQGVYETRYF. CDR3 bases: TGCGCCAGCAGACCGGGACAGGGGGTCTATGAGACCCGGTACTTC. Full variable domain (rest looked up from reference TRBV5-1 and TRBJ2-7): KAGVTQTPRYLIKTRGQQVTLSCSPISGHRSVSWYQQTPGQGLQFLFEYFSETQRNKGNFPGRFSGRQFSNSRSEMNVSTLELGDSALYLCASRPGQGVYETRYFGPGTRLTVT.

This sequence joins TRBV7-8 and TRBJ2-7; D ambiguous. From germline, CDR1 is SGHVS and CDR2 FQNEAQ. The CDR3 loop spans 14 amino acids. V was shortened by 6 bases and J by 2 bases, with 14 bases between the two germline ends. CDR3 DNA: TGTGCCAGCAGTTTGGATCTCTTCGCCTACGAGCAGTACTTC. Translation gives CASSLDLFAYEQYF.

The table lists this clonotype with a few counts. The V and J genes are TRBV27 and TRBJ1-1, with TRBD1 as a possible D gene (6 bases). This CDR3 comprises 14 residues. The germline V gene has CDR1 MNHEY and CDR2 SMNVEV (reference sequence). The V gene lost 5 bases and the J gene lost 3 bases, with 13 bases spanning the gap. DNA for the CDR3: TGTGCCAGCAGTCCGGGACACGTCTACACTGAAGCTTTCTTT. Its translation: CASSPGHVYTEAFF.

This clonotype was seen ten or more times. V is TRBV6-2 or TRBV6-3 and J is TRBJ2-2; a weak D match, TRBD2 (5 bases). V was trimmed by 2 bases and J by 6 bases, leaving 7 bases between them. Germline CDR1 reads MNHEY; CDR2 reads SVGEGT. The CDR3 is made up of 13 amino acids. The CDR3 nucleotides are TGTGCCAGCAGTTACGTGGGAGCCGGGGAGCTGTTTTTT. Its translation: CASSYVGAGELFF.

This clonotype was counted at least ten times. The chain combines TRBV29-1 with TRBJ1-1; unclear D gene. Trimming took 4 bases from V and 1 from J, leaving 7 bases between them. In germline, CDR1 is SQVTM, CDR2 ANQGSEA. The CDR3 has 12 residues. CDR3 sequence (DNA): TGCAGCGTTGTGGTCGGGAACACTGAAGCTTTCTTT. This translates into CSVVVGNTEAFF.

The sample holds many counts of this clonotype. The V and J genes are TRBV5-1 and TRBJ1-4; D gene ambiguous. V was pared by 1 base and J by 4 bases, with 11 bases between. Germline CDR1 is SGHRS and CDR2 is YFSETQ. The CDR3 loop spans 15 amino acids. The CDR3 DNA sequence: TGCGCCAGCAGCTTGATGGGGTCAGGTAATGAAAAACTGTTTTTT. Encoded protein: CASSLMGSGNEKLFF.

This clonotype showed up many times. V gene TRBV30 combines with J gene TRBJ1-1; D perhaps matches TRBD1 (5 bases). CDR1 is GTSNPN, CDR2 SVGIG, per germline (reference sequence). There are 12 residues in the CDR3. Trimming stripped 0 bases from V and 11 bases from J, with 13 bases between. The chain's CDR3 is CAWSVMGVQAFF. The CDR3 DNA reads TGTGCCTGGAGTGTAATGGGGGTTCAGGCTTTCTTT. The whole variable domain, remainder taken from reference TRBV30 and TRBJ1-1, is SQTIHQWPATLVQPVGSPLSLECTVEGTSNPNLYWYRQAAGRGLQLLFYSVGIGQISSEVPQNLSASRPQDRQFILSSKKLLLSDSGFYLCAWSVMGVQAFFGQGTRLTVV.

At least ten counts were recorded for this clonotype. An end of the junction differs from the germline gene, which may be a read error. This chain links TRBV19 with TRBJ1-3; TRBD1 aligns across 7 bases. Germline V gene lookup returns CDR1 LNHDA and CDR2 SQIVND (reference sequence). CDR3 length: 14 residues. The CDR3 sequence is CASISRTGGNTMYF. CDR3 nucleotide sequence: TGTGCCAGTATTTCCCGGACAGGTGGAAACACCATGTATTTT.

At least ten counts were recorded for this clonotype. CDR3 residues: CASSPGQGNSPLHF. CDR3 DNA sequence: TGCGCCAGCAGCCCCGGACAGGGAAATTCACCCCTCCACTTT. V usage is TRBV5-1 and J usage is TRBJ1-6; 8 bases agree with TRBD1. J lost 7 bases, V lost 4 bases, and 4 bases had no gene match. The CDR3 extends over 14 amino acids. Germline V gene data show CDR1 as SGHRS and CDR2 as YFSETQ.

In its sample, this clonotype is medium-sized (0.01 to 0.1%). The chain is built from TRBV2 and TRBJ2-1; no reliable D call. The CDR3 is 15 residues long. V lost 1 base and J lost 0, with 7 bases in between. In germline, CDR1 is SNHLY, CDR2 FYNNEI. CDR3 DNA: TGTGCCAGCAGTGAAGGCCTCAGCTCCTACAATGAGCAGTTCTTC. Translation: CASSEGLSSYNEQFF.

This clonotype was detected ten times or more. This chain connects TRBV19 to TRBJ2-6; D might be TRBD2 (7 bases). The CDR3 has 17 amino acids. Germline CDR1 LNHDA, CDR2 SQIVND (reference sequence). Trimming removed 7 bases at V and 0 bases at J, with 16 bases between. The CDR3 sequence: CASNKGGALSGANVLTF. In DNA form, the CDR3 reads TGTGCCAGTAATAAGGGGGGGGCCCTCTCTGGGGCCAACGTCCTGACTTTC.

The gene calls are TRBV15 and TRBJ1-6, with unresolved D. Germline V gives CDR1 LNHNV, CDR2 YYDKDF (reference sequence). Trimming shortened V by 3 bases and J by 1 base, and 7 bases separated the two germline ends. The CDR3 has 15 amino acids. This CDR3 is CATSSSRSYNSPLHF. CDR3 in DNA: TGTGCCACCAGCAGTTCGAGATCCTATAATTCACCCCTCCACTTT.

This clonotype has a handful of counts. The chain is built from TRBV7-6 and TRBJ2-5; no reliable D call. Between the trimmed V and J ends, which lost 1 base and 1 base, there was a span of 7 bases. There are 14 residues in the CDR3. Germline V gene data show CDR1 as SGHVS and CDR2 as FNYEAQ. Here the CDR3 reads CASSLGQTQETQYF. Here the CDR3 DNA reads TGTGCCAGCAGCTTAGGCCAGACCCAAGAGACCCAGTACTTC.

Of note for this clonotype: A much larger clone sits a single nucleotide away, making a read error possible. The rearrangement links TRBV7-2 to TRBJ2-3; a possible D gene is TRBD2 (5 bases). The germline gives CDR1 SGHTA, CDR2 FQGNSA. The CDR3 is 16 amino acids. CDR3 residues: CASSSGLGISTATQYF. As DNA, the CDR3 is TGTGCCAGCAGCTCCGGACTCGGCATAAGCACAGCTACGCAGTATTTT.

The table lists this clonotype with many counts. The rearrangement links TRBV12-5 to TRBJ1-1; D possibly corresponds to TRBD1 (5 bases). Trimming left V 5 bases short and J 2 bases short, with 9 bases between. The CDR3 has 13 amino acids. The germline V gene encodes CDR1 LGHNT and CDR2 FRNRAP. CDR3 in amino acids: CASGNTGNTEAFF. The CDR3 nucleotides read TGTGCTAGTGGTAACACAGGCAACACTGAAGCTTTCTTT. Using reference TRBV12-5 and TRBJ1-1 for the parts outside the CDR3, the full variable domain is DARVTQTPRHKVTEMGQEVTMRCQPILGHNTVFWYRQTMMQGLELLAYFRNRAPLDDSGMPKDRFSAEMPDATLATLKIQPSEPRDSAVYFCASGNTGNTEAFFGQGTRLTVV.

The chain couples TRBV4-1 to TRBJ1-1; no clear D gene. From germline, CDR1 is MGHRA and CDR2 YSYEKL. Trimming removed 4 bases at V and 4 bases at J, with 16 bases between. There are 15 residues in the CDR3. Here the CDR3 reads CASSPNLGLSTEAFF. DNA for the CDR3: TGCGCCAGCAGCCCTAACCTCGGACTCTCCACTGAAGCTTTCTTT.

This clonotype was picked up a small number of times. CDR3 nucleotide sequence: TGTGCCTGGAGCCCCATAGGGTCCGGGGAGCTGTTTTTT. It encodes CAWSPIGSGELFF. V usage is TRBV30 and J usage is TRBJ2-2; no firm D call. This CDR3 region has 13 residues. Germline V gene data show CDR1 as GTSNPN and CDR2 as SVGIG (reference sequence). The germline V and J ends were trimmed by 3 bases and 6 bases, with 11 bases remaining between them. Together with reference TRBV30 and TRBJ2-2, the CDR3 gives the full variable domain: SQTIHQWPATLVQPVGSPLSLECTVEGTSNPNLYWYRQAAGRGLQLLFYSVGIGQISSEVPQNLSASRPQDRQFILSSKKLLLSDSGFYLCAWSPIGSGELFFGEGSRLTVL.